This T cell receptor (beta chain) was retrieved from a study of blood T cell repertoires in COVID-19. TCRdb's table, derived via immunoSEQ multiplex PCR, lists solely in-frame clones and lacks some. The sample has 150,000 to 200,000 clones, around 85% seen once. Germline CDR1 is LGHDT and CDR2 is YNNKEL (reference sequence). CDR3 length: 18 amino acids. After removal of 0 bases from V and 4 bases from J, the junction contained 9 bases not matched to a gene. The clonotype originates from a human donor with acute or convalescent COVID-19. The donor label of this sample is uncertain. Sequenced: peripheral blood. The V call is TRBV3-1 (or the pseudogene TRBV3-2), the J call TRBJ2-2; 9 nucleotides match TRBD2. Here the CDR3 DNA reads TGTGCCAGCAGCCAAGAATCCTCCCTAGCGGGGCGCACCGGGGAGCTGTTTTTT. Its translation: CASSQESSLAGRTGELFF.